The source of this TCR beta chain is a study of shared clonotypes between healthy human individuals. Study background: CD4 naive and memory got three plates each, CD8 naive two, CD8 memory one.

The length of the CDR3 is 11 residues. Germline values: CDR1 DFQATT, CDR2 SNEGSKA (reference sequence). Trimming left V 5 bases short and J 6 bases short, with 10 bases between. The data were produced by immunoSEQ multiplex PCR, yet TCRdb's version contains in-frame clones alone and is incomplete. The sample records 2.3 million or so clones, over 90% being singletons. Of note for this clone: Other DNA sequences in this specimen translate into the identical CDR3.

Sample: naive CD4+ T cells from PBMCs. The subset denotes: CD45RA+ positively selected. The chain carries TRBV20-1 and TRBJ1-1; possible D gene TRBD1, 5 bases. The sequence came from a man between 18 and 35 years old in good health. Some clones in this sample may be carry-over from other donors' samples. CDR3 in amino acids: CSAPRGAEAFF. The CDR3 DNA reads as TGCAGTGCTCCCCGGGGCGCTGAAGCTTTCTTT.